The T cell receptor (beta chain) described here comes from a study of blood T cell repertoires in COVID-19. The wider study: Nucleic acid was either cDNA or gDNA, and it came from T cells, B-cell-depleted T cells, or PBMCs.

Data came from immunoSEQ multiplex PCR; TCRdb stores just in-frame clones and leaves some out. The sample shows over 200,000 clones, about 80% of them seen only once. The germline gives CDR1 SNHLY, CDR2 FYNNEI. This CDR3 spans 15 amino acids. Losses at the gene ends were 4 bases for V and 8 bases for J; bases not matched to a gene: 9. The chain combines TRBV2 with TRBJ2-1; 9 nucleotides match TRBD2. Sequences were obtained from peripheral blood. The sequence was collected from an elderly woman with acute or convalescent COVID-19. The DNA for the CDR3 is TGTGCCAGCAGTGGGGGCCGCGGGAGGGCGGATGAGCAGTTCTTC. Its translation: CASSGGRGRADEQFF.